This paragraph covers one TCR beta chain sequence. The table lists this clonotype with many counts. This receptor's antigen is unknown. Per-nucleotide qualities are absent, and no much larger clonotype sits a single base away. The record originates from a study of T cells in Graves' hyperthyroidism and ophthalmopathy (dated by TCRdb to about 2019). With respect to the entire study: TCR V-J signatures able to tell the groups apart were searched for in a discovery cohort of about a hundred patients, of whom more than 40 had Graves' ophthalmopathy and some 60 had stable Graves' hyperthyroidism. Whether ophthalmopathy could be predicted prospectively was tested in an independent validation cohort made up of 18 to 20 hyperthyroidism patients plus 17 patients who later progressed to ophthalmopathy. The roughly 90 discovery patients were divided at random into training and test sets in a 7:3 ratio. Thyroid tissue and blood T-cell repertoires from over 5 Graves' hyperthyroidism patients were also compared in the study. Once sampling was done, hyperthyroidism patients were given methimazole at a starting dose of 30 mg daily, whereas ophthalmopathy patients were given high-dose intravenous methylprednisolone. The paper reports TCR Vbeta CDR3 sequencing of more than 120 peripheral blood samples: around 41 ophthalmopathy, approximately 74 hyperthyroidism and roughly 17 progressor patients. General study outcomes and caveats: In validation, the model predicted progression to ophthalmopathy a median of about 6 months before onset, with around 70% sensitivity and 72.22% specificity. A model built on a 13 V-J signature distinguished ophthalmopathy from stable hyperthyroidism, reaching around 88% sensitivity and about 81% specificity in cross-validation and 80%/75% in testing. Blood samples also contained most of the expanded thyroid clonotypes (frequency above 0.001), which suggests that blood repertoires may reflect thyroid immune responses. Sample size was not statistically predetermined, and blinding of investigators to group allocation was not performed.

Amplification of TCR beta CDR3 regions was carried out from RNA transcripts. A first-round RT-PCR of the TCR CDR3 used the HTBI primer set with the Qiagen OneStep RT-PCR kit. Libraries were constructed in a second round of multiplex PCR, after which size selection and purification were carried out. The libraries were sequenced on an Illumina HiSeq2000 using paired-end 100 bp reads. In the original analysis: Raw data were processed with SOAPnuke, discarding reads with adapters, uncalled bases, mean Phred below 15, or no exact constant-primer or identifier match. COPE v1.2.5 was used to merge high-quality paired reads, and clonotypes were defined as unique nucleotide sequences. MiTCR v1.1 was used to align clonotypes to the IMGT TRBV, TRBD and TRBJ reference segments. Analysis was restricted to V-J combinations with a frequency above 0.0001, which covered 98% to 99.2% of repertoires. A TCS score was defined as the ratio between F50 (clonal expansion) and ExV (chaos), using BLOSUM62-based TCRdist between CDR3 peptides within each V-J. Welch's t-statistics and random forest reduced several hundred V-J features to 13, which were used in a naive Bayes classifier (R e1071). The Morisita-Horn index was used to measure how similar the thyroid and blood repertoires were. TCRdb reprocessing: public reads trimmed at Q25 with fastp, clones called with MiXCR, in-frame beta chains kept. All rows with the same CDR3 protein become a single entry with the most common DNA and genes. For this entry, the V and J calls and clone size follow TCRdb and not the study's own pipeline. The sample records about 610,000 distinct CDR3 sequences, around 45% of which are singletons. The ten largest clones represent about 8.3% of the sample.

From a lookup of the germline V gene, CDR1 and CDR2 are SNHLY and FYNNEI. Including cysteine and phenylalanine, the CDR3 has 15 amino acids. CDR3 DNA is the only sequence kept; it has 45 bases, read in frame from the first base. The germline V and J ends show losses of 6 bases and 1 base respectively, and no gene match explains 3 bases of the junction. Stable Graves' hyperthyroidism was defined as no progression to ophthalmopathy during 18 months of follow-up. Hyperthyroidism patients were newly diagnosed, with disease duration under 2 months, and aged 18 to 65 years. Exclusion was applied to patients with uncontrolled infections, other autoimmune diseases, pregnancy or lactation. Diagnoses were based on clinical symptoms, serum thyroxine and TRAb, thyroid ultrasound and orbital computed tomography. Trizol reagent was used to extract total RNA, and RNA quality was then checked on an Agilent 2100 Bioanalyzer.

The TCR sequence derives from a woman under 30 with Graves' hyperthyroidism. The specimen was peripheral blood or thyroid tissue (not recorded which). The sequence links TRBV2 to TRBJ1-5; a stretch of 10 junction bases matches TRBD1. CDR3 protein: CASSRDRGSNQPQHF. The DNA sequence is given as TGTGCCAGCAGCCGGGACAGGGGAAGCAATCAGCCCCAGCATTTT.